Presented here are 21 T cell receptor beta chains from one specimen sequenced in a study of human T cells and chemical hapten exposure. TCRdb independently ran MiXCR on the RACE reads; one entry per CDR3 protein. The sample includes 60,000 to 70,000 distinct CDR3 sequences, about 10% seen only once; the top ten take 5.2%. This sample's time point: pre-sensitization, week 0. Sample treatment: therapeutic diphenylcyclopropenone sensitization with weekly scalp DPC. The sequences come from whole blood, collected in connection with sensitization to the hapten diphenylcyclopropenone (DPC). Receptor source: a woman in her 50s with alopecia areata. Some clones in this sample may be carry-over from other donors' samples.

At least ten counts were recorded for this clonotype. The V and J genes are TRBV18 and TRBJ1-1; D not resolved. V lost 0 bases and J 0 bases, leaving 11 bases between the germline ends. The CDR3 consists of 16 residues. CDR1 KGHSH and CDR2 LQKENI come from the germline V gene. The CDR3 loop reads CASSPPINSLNTEAFF. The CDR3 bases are TGTGCCAGCTCACCACCTATAAACAGCTTGAACACTGAAGCTTTCTTT.

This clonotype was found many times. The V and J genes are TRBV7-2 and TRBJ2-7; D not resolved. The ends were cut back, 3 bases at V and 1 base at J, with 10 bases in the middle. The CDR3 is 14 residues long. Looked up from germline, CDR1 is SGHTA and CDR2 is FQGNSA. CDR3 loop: CASSFVGTSYEQYF. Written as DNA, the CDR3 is TGTGCCAGCAGCTTTGTGGGCACTTCCTACGAGCAGTACTTC. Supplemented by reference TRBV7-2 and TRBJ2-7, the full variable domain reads GAGVSQSPSNKVTEKGKDVELRCDPISGHTALYWYRQSLGQGLEFLIYFQGNSAPDKSGLPSDRFSAERTGGSVSTLTIQRTQQEDSAVYLCASSFVGTSYEQYFGPGTRLTVT.

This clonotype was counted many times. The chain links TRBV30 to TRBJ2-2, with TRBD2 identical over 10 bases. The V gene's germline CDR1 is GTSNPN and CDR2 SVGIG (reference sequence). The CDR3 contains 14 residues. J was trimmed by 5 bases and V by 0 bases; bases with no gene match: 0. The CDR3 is CAWSVLAGTGELFF. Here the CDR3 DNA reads TGTGCCTGGAGTGTACTAGCGGGAACCGGGGAGCTGTTTTTT.

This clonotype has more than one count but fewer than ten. CDR3 amino acids: CASSLAGFTTNEKLFF. The CDR3 DNA is TGTGCCAGCAGCTTAGCGGGGTTCACAACTAATGAAAAACTGTTTTTT. The rearrangement links TRBV7-8 to TRBJ1-4; D gene unclear. Trimming shortened V by 0 bases and J by 0 bases, and 8 bases separated the two germline ends. Germline V gene lookup returns CDR1 SGHVS and CDR2 FQNEAQ. This CDR3 comprises 16 residues.

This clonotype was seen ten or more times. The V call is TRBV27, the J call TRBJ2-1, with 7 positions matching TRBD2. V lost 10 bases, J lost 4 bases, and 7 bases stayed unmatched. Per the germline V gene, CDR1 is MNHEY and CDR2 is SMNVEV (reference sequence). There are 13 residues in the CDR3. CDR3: CAIQAGRYNEQFF. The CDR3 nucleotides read TGTGCCATCCAAGCGGGACGTTACAATGAGCAGTTCTTC.

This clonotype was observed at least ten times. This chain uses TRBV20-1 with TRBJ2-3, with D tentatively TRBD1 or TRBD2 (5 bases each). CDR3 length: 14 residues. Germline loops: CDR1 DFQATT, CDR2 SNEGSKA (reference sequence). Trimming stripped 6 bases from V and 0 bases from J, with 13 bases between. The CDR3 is CSAPTGPSTDTQYF. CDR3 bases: TGCAGTGCCCCCACGGGGCCTAGCACAGATACGCAGTATTTT.

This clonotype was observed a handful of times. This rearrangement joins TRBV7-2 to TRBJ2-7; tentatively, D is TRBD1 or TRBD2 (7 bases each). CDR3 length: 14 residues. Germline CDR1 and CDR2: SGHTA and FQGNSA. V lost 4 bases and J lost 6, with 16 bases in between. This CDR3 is CASSSGEGACEQYF. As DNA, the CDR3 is TGTGCCAGCAGCTCCGGGGAGGGGGCGTGCGAGCAGTACTTC.

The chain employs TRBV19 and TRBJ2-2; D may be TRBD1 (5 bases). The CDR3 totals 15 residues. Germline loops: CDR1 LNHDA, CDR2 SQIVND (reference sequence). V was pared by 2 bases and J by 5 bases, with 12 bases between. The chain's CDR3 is CASSITGPQTGELFF. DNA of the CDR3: TGTGCCAGTAGTATAACAGGACCCCAGACCGGGGAGCTGTTTTTT.

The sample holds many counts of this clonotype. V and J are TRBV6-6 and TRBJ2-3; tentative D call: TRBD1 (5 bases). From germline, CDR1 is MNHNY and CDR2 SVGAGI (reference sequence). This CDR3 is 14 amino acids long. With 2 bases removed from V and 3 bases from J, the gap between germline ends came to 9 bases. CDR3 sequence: CASSYQGRTDTQYF. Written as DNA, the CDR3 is TGTGCCAGCAGTTACCAGGGAAGAACAGATACGCAGTATTTT.

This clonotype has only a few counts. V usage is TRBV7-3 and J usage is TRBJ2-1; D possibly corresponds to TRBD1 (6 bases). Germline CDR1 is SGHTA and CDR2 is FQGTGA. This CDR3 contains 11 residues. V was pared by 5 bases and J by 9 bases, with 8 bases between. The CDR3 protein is CASSRGGEQFF. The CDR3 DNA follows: TGTGCCAGCAGCAGAGGGGGTGAGCAGTTCTTC.

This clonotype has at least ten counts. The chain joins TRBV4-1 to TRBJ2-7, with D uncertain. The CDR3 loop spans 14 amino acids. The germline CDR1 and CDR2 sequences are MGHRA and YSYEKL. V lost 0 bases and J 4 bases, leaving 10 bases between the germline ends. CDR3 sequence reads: CASSQEFGDYEQYF. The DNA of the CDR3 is TGCGCCAGCAGCCAAGAGTTTGGCGATTACGAGCAGTACTTC.

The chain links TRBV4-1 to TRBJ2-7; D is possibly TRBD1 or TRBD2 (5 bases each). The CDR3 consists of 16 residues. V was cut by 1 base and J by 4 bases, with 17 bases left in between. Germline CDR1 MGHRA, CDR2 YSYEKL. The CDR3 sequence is CASSQGTGTTKYEQYF. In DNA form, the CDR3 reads TGCGCCAGCAGCCAAGGTACCGGGACGACCAAGTACGAGCAGTACTTC.

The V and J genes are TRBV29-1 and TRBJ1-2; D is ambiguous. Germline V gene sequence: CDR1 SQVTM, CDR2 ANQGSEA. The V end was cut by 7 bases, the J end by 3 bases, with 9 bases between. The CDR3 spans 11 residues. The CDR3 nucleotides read TGCAGCGGTGAGAGGGACTATGGCTACACCTTC. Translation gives CSGERDYGYTF.

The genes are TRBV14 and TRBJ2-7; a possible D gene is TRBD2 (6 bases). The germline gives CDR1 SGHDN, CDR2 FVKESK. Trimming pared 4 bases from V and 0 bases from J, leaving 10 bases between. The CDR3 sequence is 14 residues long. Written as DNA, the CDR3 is TGTGCCAGCAGCCGGGACTTGCTCTCCTACGAGCAGTACTTC. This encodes CASSRDLLSYEQYF.

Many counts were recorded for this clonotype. CDR3: CASSLSQWDRTNTGELFF. For the CDR3, the DNA is TGTGCCAGCAGCTTATCTCAGTGGGACAGAACGAACACCGGGGAGCTGTTTTTT. J is TRBJ2-2 and V is TRBV11-2, with 7 bases lining up with TRBD1. This CDR3 is built from 18 residues. The V gene's germline CDR1 is SGHAT and CDR2 FQNNGV. Trimming removed 2 bases from V and 0 bases from J; junction bases left unmatched: 9. Full variable domain (outside the CDR3, taken from reference TRBV11-2 and TRBJ2-2): EAGVAQSPRYKIIEKRQSVAFWCNPISGHATLYWYQQILGQGPKLLIQFQNNGVVDDSQLPKDRFSAERLKGVDSTLKIQPAKLEDSAVYLCASSLSQWDRTNTGELFFGEGSRLTVL.

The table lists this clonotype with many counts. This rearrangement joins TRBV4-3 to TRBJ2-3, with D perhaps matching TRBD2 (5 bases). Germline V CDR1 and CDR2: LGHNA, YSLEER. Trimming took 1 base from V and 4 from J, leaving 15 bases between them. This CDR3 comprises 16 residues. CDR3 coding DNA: TGCGCCAGCAGCCAAGTATTATTCGGGGTTGCAGATACGCAGTATTTT. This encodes CASSQVLFGVADTQYF.

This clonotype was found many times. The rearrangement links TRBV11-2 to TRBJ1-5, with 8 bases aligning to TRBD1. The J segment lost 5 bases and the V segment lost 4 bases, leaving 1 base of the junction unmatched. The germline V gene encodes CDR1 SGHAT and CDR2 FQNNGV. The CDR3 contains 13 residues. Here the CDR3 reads CASSSQGDQPQHF. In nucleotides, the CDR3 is TGTGCCAGCAGCTCACAGGGGGATCAGCCCCAGCATTTT.

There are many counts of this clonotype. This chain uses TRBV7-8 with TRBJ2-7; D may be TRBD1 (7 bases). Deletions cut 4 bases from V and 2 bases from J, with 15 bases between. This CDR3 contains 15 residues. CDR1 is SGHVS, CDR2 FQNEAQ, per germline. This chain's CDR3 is CASSSRGDSPYEQYF. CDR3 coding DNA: TGTGCCAGCAGCTCCCGCGGGGACAGCCCCTACGAGCAGTACTTC.

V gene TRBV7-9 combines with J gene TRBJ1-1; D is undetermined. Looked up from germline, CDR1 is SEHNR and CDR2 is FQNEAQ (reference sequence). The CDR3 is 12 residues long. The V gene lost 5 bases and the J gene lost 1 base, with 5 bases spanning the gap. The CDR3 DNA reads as TGTGCCAGCAGCCCTGAGAACACTGAAGCTTTCTTT. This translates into CASSPENTEAFF.

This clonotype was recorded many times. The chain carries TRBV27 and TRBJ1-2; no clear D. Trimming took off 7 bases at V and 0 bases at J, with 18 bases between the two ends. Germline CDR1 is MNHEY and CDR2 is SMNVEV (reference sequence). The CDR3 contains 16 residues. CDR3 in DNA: TGTGCCAGCACCAATCTGCGGGGTAGGGCTAACTATGGCTACACCTTC. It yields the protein CASTNLRGRANYGYTF.

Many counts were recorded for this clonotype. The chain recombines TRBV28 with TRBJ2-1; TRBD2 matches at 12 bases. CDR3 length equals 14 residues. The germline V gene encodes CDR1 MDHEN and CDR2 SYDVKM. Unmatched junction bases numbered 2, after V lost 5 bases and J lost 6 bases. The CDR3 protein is CASSRGLAGNEQFF. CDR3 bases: TGTGCCAGCAGTCGGGGACTAGCGGGCAATGAGCAGTTCTTC.